Below, 7 T cell receptor beta chains from the same sample are listed, as sequenced in a study of shared clonotypes between healthy human individuals. The method was immunoSEQ multiplex PCR; TCRdb's version includes in-frame clones alone and lacks a portion of them. The sample carries over 150,000 clones, 66% recorded once. Input material: memory CD4+ T cells sorted from blood. Noted subset: CD45RA-negative fraction. These receptors were taken from a man between 25 and 39 years old in good health.

Concerning this clone: This sequence may be a read error, since a much larger clone differs from it by one base. The chain couples TRBV7-3 to TRBJ2-2; the match to TRBD1 covers 8 bases. The CDR3 is 14 residues long. Germline loops: CDR1 SGHTA, CDR2 FQGTGA. The V gene end was trimmed by 3 bases and the J gene end by 5 bases; junction bases not matched to a gene: 2. The CDR3 spells CASSLRQGTGELFF. CDR3 nucleotide sequence: TGTGCCAGCAGCTTGAGACAGGGGACCGGGGAGCTGTTTTTT. Combining the CDR3 with reference TRBV7-3 and TRBJ2-2 gives the whole variable domain GAGVSQTPSNKVTEKGKYVELRCDPISGHTALYWYRQSLGQGPEFLIYFQGTGAADDSGLPNDRFFAVRPEGSVSTLKIQRTERGDSAVYLCASSLRQGTGELFFGEGSRLTVL.

The rearrangement links TRBV29-1 to TRBJ2-1, with 8 bases matching TRBD2. The CDR3 is 14 residues long. Looked up from germline, CDR1 is SQVTM and CDR2 is ANQGSEA. V was pared by 3 bases and J by 9 bases, with 10 bases of the junction left unmatched. The CDR3: CSVDFRTSLGEQFF. The DNA for the CDR3 is TGCAGCGTTGATTTTAGGACTAGCCTCGGTGAGCAGTTCTTC.

For the CDR3, the DNA is TGTGCCAGCACTCTTGGGGGGGCAAGGAACACTGAAGCTTTCTTT. Translating it yields CASTLGGARNTEAFF. This chain links TRBV7-2 with TRBJ1-1; tentatively, D is TRBD1 (6 bases). Germline V gene data show CDR1 as SGHTA and CDR2 as FQGNSA. The V and J ends lost 7 bases and 1 base respectively, with 16 bases between them. The CDR3 consists of 15 residues.

This clone has only a few counts. The rearrangement joins TRBV2 to TRBJ2-7; D is uncertain. Germline values: CDR1 SNHLY, CDR2 FYNNEI. Trimming took off 1 base at V and 3 bases at J, with 4 bases between the two ends. CDR3 length: 12 residues. The CDR3 sequence is CASSEGGYEQYF. Here the CDR3 DNA reads TGTGCCAGCAGTGAAGGGGGCTACGAGCAGTACTTC.

The chain couples TRBV10-2 to TRBJ2-5; D not resolved. Per germline, CDR1 WSHSY and CDR2 SAAADI. This CDR3 comprises 12 residues. V was clipped by 4 bases and J by 2 bases, with 5 bases between them. CDR3 sequence reads: CASSAHQETQYF. CDR3 bases: TGCGCCAGCAGTGCACATCAAGAGACCCAGTACTTC.

The chain employs TRBV28 and TRBJ1-2, with D possibly matching TRBD1 (5 bases). The V end lost 6 bases, the J end lost 0 bases, and 14 bases lay between the germline ends. Germline values: CDR1 MDHEN, CDR2 SYDVKM. The CDR3 covers 15 residues. The CDR3 nucleotides read TGTGCCAGCAGACGGGGTCAGGGAGCTAACTATGGCTACACCTTC. This translates into CASRRGQGANYGYTF.

The chain is built from TRBV2 and TRBJ2-7; 7 bases map to TRBD2. CDR3 length: 15 amino acids. The ends lost 6 bases at V and 7 bases at J; junction bases unmatched: 15. The germline CDR1 and CDR2 sequences are SNHLY and FYNNEI. The CDR3 sequence is CASRALEAGRREQYF. The CDR3 nucleotides read TGTGCCAGCAGGGCTCTAGAAGCGGGGAGAAGGGAGCAGTACTTC. The full variable domain, in which reference TRBV2 and TRBJ2-7 provide the parts outside the CDR3, is EPEVTQTPSHQVTQMGQEVILRCVPISNHLYFYWYRQILGQKVEFLVSFYNNEISEKSEIFDDQFSVERPDGSNFTLKIRSTKLEDSAMYFCASRALEAGRREQYFGPGTRLTVT.